A single T cell receptor (beta chain) is shown here with its context. Trimming removed 7 bases from V and 10 bases from J, with 16 bases in between. The CDR3 runs 12 residues. Germline CDR1 LNHDA, CDR2 SQIVND (reference sequence). The sample comes from a study of T cells in Graves' hyperthyroidism and ophthalmopathy. Researchers took RNA transcripts and amplified the TCR beta CDR3 regions from them. HTBI primers were used for first-round RT-PCR of the TCR CDR3. TCRdb reprocessed the multiplex PCR reads with MiXCR, giving one entry per CDR3 protein. Of 250,000 to 400,000 distinct CDR3 sequences listed, roughly 15% are singletons.

Sequencing was done on a sample of blood. The clonotype comes from a woman aged 40 to 49 with Graves' ophthalmopathy. The genes are TRBV19 and TRBJ1-1; TRBD1 might be the D (6 bases). In DNA, the CDR3 is TGTGCCAGTACTGAGGGGGGGAGTGGAGCTTTCTTT. Its translation: CASTEGGSGAFF. Full variable domain (missing parts from reference TRBV19 and TRBJ1-1): DGGITQSPKYLFRKEGQNVTLSCEQNLNHDAMYWYRQDPGQGLRLIYYSQIVNDFQKGDIAEGYSVSREKKESFPLTVTSAQKNPTAFYLCASTEGGSGAFFGQGTRLTVV.